This T cell receptor (beta chain) was identified during a study of blood T cell repertoires in COVID-19 (dated by TCRdb to 2020 to 2022). Study-level background: The collaborator samples originated in the United States, Italy and Spain and spanned the acute and convalescent phases of COVID-19. Sample metadata almost always included a de-identified subject ID, COVID-19 status, age in years and sex. The repertoires were released in a freely available public database intended as a resource for research on the immune response to SARS-CoV-2. The material from the prospective study consisted of cDNA or gDNA derived from T cells, B-cell-depleted T cells, or PBMCs. Where HLA class I and class II types were available, the types were taken from metadata supplied by the sample provider, not from assay-based typing. The dataset comprised deeply sampled blood TCRbeta repertoires from subjects exposed to, actively infected with, or recovered from COVID-19. Samples were obtained from the ongoing ImmuneRACE study (first 160 participants) and from roughly 1,300 subjects provided by 6 global collaborators.

The CDR3 covers 18 residues, taking in both the cysteine and the phenylalanine. The read is trimmed to its CDR3 DNA, 54 bases read in frame from base 1. Via the germline V gene (reference sequence), CDR1 is MNHEY and CDR2 SMNVEV. From V the trimming removes 5 bases and from J it removes 3 bases, while the gene matches leave 15 bases of the junction unaccounted for. For this clone: Which antigen it targets is not known. No much larger clone exists at a distance of one base, and base qualities are not known.

TCRbeta CDR3 regions were amplified from genomic DNA by means of the immunoSEQ Assay, a bias-controlled multiplex PCR. Regarding the original processing steps: Nucleated cell counts per sample were estimated from amplification of reference gene primers within the assay. To quantify the absolute abundance of each unique TCRbeta CDR3 rearrangement, sequence reads were collapsed and filtered. Productive Simpson clonality was computed per sample as the square root of Simpson's diversity index over productive rearrangements. TCRdb's version of the immuneACCESS table is confined to in-frame rearrangements and falls short of the full clone set. An unresolved V gene accounts for under half of the shortfall where checked; the remainder is of unknown origin. V and J calls and clone size are as listed in that table; D and trimming were resolved from the DNA. Present in this sample are 90,000 to 120,000 clones, roughly 84% of which were seen just once. The ten most abundant clones make up 2.1% of the sample.

Study-wide findings and limitations: How much clinical and demographic metadata was included differed by source and by participant, and the metadata was provided uncurated.

Each collaborating institution followed its own protocols to collect whole blood in K2EDTA tubes. For TCRbeta analysis, collaborator samples were shipped as frozen whole blood, as isolated PBMCs, or as DNA extracted from either sample type. This clonotype was obtained from a human donor in a cohort sampled during active COVID-19. Sequencing used peripheral blood. Recombination connected TRBV27 to TRBJ2-5; TRBD2 agrees with 10 junctional bases. CDR3 protein: CASSRDYPGTSVKETQYF. The sequenced DNA is TGTGCCAGCAGTAGAGACTACCCAGGGACTAGCGTAAAAGAGACCCAGTACTTC.